What follows are 11 T cell receptor beta chains derived from one specimen sequenced in a study of T cell responses to AZD1222 COVID-19 vaccine. Data came from immunoSEQ multiplex PCR; TCRdb stores just in-frame clones and leaves some out. The sample lists some 100,000 clones, 90% occurring once. The specimen comprised peripheral blood, sampled on day 0 of AZD1222 vaccination. The receptors originated from an adult in good health.

The V call is TRBV4-1, the J call TRBJ2-1; perhaps TRBD1 as D (5 bases). CDR3 length: 14 amino acids. Between the trimmed V and J ends, which lost 7 bases and 0 bases, there was a span of 10 bases. Germline V gives CDR1 MGHRA, CDR2 YSYEKL. The CDR3 spells CASTTAFSYNEQFF. The CDR3 DNA sequence: TGCGCCAGCACGACAGCTTTCTCCTACAATGAGCAGTTCTTC.

The V gene is TRBV2, the J gene TRBJ1-6, with 7 bases fitting TRBD1. The V gene end was trimmed by 9 bases and the J gene end by 1 base; junction bases not matched to a gene: 6. This CDR3 contains 15 residues. CDR1 and CDR2 from the germline V gene are SNHLY and FYNNEI. In DNA, the CDR3 is TGTGCCAGTGGACAGGCGTCTTCCTATAATTCACCCCTCCACTTT. Encoded protein: CASGQASSYNSPLHF.

The rearrangement links TRBV4-1 to TRBJ1-3; D uncertain. The CDR3 contains 17 residues. The germline V gene encodes CDR1 MGHRA and CDR2 YSYEKL. V shed 1 base and J shed 2 bases, with 15 bases lying between them. Here the CDR3 reads CASSQGLSGGAGNTIYF. The CDR3 nucleotides read TGCGCCAGCAGCCAAGGTCTCTCGGGTGGTGCTGGAAACACCATATATTTT.

The J gene is TRBJ1-1, the V gene TRBV14, with 9 bases that match TRBD1. Per the germline V gene, CDR1 is SGHDN and CDR2 is FVKESK. V gave up 3 bases and J gave up 3 bases; unmatched junction bases: 2. This CDR3 has 14 residues. In DNA, the CDR3 is TGTGCCAGCAGCCAGGGACAGGGAGACACTGAAGCTTTCTTT. Protein sequence: CASSQGQGDTEAFF.

This rearrangement joins TRBV12-3 or TRBV12-4 to TRBJ1-1; D not certain. With 4 bases removed from V and 2 bases from J, the gap between germline ends came to 8 bases. The CDR3 totals 13 residues. The DNA of the CDR3 is TGTGCCAGCAGTTCCCCGCTAAACACTGAAGCTTTCTTT. As protein: CASSSPLNTEAFF.

The chain combines TRBV2 with TRBJ2-2; the match to TRBD2 covers 7 bases. The CDR3 has 14 residues. V gave up 0 bases and J gave up 5 bases; unmatched junction bases: 0. Germline-derived CDR1 and CDR2 are SNHLY and FYNNEI. The CDR3 nucleotides are TGTGCCAGCAGTGAAGCGGGACTAACCGGGGAGCTGTTTTTT. This translates into CASSEAGLTGELFF.

The J gene is TRBJ1-1, the V gene TRBV19; D is perhaps TRBD1 (5 bases). This CDR3 spans 14 amino acids. Trimming shortened V by 4 bases and J by 1 base, and 10 bases separated the two germline ends. Germline values: CDR1 LNHDA, CDR2 SQIVND (reference sequence). CDR3 region: CASSTPTENTEAFF. The CDR3 DNA reads TGTGCCAGTAGTACCCCGACAGAGAACACTGAAGCTTTCTTT.

The genes are TRBV2 and TRBJ2-1, with TRBD2 identical over 9 bases. The V gene's germline CDR1 is SNHLY and CDR2 FYNNEI. V trimming: 8 bases; J trimming: 7 bases; junction bases outside the gene matches: 9. This CDR3 contains 14 residues. CDR3 loop: CASAFQRGANEQFF. CDR3 bases: TGTGCCAGCGCATTCCAGCGGGGGGCAAATGAGCAGTTCTTC.

V gene TRBV27 combines with J gene TRBJ1-2, with D possibly matching TRBD1 (5 bases). Germline V CDR1 and CDR2: MNHEY, SMNVEV (reference sequence). This CDR3 is built from 12 residues. Trimming removed 3 bases from V and 11 bases from J, with 13 bases in between. The CDR3 loop is CASSFPGGSYTF. DNA for the CDR3: TGTGCCAGCAGTTTTCCGGGGGGTTCGTACACCTTC.

CDR3 coding DNA: TGTGCCATCAGCGGGACAACCTATGGCTACACCTTC. This sequence encodes CAISGTTYGYTF. This chain uses TRBV10-3 with TRBJ1-2, with a possible D match to TRBD1 (6 bases). The CDR3 contains 12 residues. The V gene lost 6 bases and the J gene lost 4 bases, with 9 bases spanning the gap. CDR1 is ENHRY and CDR2 is SYGVKD in the germline V gene.

The chain is built from TRBV19 and TRBJ1-2, with D tentatively TRBD1 (6 bases). The CDR3 is 13 residues long. Germline CDR1 and CDR2: LNHDA and SQIVND (reference sequence). Between the trimmed V and J ends, which lost 4 bases and 5 bases, there was a span of 11 bases. CDR3 region: CASSTRDIYGYTF. Here the CDR3 DNA reads TGTGCCAGTAGTACCAGGGACATATATGGCTACACCTTC.